This T cell receptor (beta chain) originates from a study of cytomegalovirus exposure and HLA in healthy donors. This PCR relied on a set of 60 Vbeta primers and 13 Jbeta primers. Sequencing was performed with immunoSEQ multiplex PCR; in TCRdb, only in-frame clones are kept and a portion is missing. This specimen shows tens of thousands of clones; the ten leading clones hold roughly 2.6%. Study-level findings and limits: The study reported that TCR beta sequences accurately predicted HLA-A and HLA-B alleles in most subjects. The classifier, whose performance was assessed in both the original and validation cohorts, reportedly diagnosed cytomegalovirus status with high specificity and sensitivity. There were 150 to 200 TCR beta chains listed as cytomegalovirus-associated.

Remarks on this clone: The antigen is undetermined.

Per the germline V gene, CDR1 is SGHRS and CDR2 is YFSETQ. This CDR3 is built from 14 residues. The trim removed 4 bases at V and 3 bases at J, leaving 5 bases unmatched. The TCR sequence derives from a man aged 40-50 years in good health and CMV-seronegative. Material: PBMCs. The chain is built from TRBV5-1 and TRBJ1-1; 8 nucleotides align to TRBD1. The CDR3 DNA follows: TGCGCCAGCAGCCCAGGACAGGGCGACACTGAAGCTTTCTTT. Encoded protein: CASSPGQGDTEAFF.